These 21 T cell receptor beta chains originate from one sample sequenced in a study of T-cell reconstitution after alpha-beta-depleted transplantation in children. The library targeted TCRbeta and was prepared with unique molecular identifiers. From the PCR reads, TCRdb called clonotypes with MiXCR, one entry per CDR3 protein. The sample comprises around 700,000 distinct CDR3 sequences, about 12% of which are singletons, and approximately 0.8% rests with the top ten. Specimen: PBMCs, collected before TCRalphabeta/CD19-depleted stem cell transplant. The receptors come from a girl aged 2-10 years with congenital amegakaryocytic thrombocytopenia, due to receive a stem cell transplant.

This clonotype showed up many times. In DNA, the CDR3 is TGTGCCAGCAGTTATTGGGAAGGGGGTGCGGCTTTCTTT. Residues: CASSYWEGGAAFF. The chain has TRBV27 and TRBJ1-1; maybe TRBD1 (6 bases). Germline V gene sequence: CDR1 MNHEY, CDR2 SMNVEV (reference sequence). This CDR3 region has 13 residues. V lost 4 bases and J 11 bases, leaving 17 bases between the germline ends.

V is TRBV9 and J is TRBJ1-5, with D possibly matching TRBD1 (6 bases). From germline, CDR1 is SGDLS and CDR2 YYNGEE. The CDR3 is 14 residues long. V lost 0 bases to trimming and J lost 3 bases, with 7 bases between them. The CDR3 DNA reads TGTGCCAGCAGCGTAGCAGGGGACAATCAGCCCCAGCATTTT. The encoded protein is CASSVAGDNQPQHF.

The chain links TRBV12-3 or TRBV12-4 to TRBJ2-7; 11 bases agree with TRBD1. The CDR3 has 15 residues. Trimming at V came to 10 bases and at J to 0 bases, leaving 8 bases not matched to a gene. DNA of the CDR3: TGTGCCAACAGCCTAGGGACAGGGGGCTCCTACGAGCAGTACTTC. Its translation is CANSLGTGGSYEQYF.

This clonotype was counted only a few times. V is TRBV21-1 and J is TRBJ2-7; the D segment call TRBD1 is taken from the table without a DNA check. TRBV21-1 is classified as a pseudogene. The CDR3 is 15 amino acids. The CDR3 nucleotides are TGTGCCAGCAGCAAAGTGGGGGTCTACACCTACGAGCAGTACTTC. Translated, it gives CASSKVGVYTYEQYF.

The chain couples TRBV12-3 or TRBV12-4 to TRBJ1-2; TRBD1 matches 8 bases. V lost 6 bases, J lost 7 bases, and 7 bases stayed unmatched. CDR3 length: 13 residues. The CDR3 DNA is TGTGCCAGCAGCGTCTCAGGGGGCCGTGGCTACACCTTC. Its protein is CASSVSGGRGYTF.

The table lists this clonotype with a few counts. The chain recombines TRBV12-3 or TRBV12-4 with TRBJ2-7; D is possibly TRBD2 (6 bases). The CDR3 runs 16 residues. Trimming took 3 bases from V and 2 from J, leaving 17 bases between them. CDR3 DNA: TGTGCCAGCAGTTTTCTGGTGGGAGGACGCCCCTACGAGCAGTACTTC. Translating gives CASSFLVGGRPYEQYF.

The chain couples TRBV10-3 to TRBJ2-1; the D gene is possibly TRBD2 (5 bases). The CDR3 loop spans 13 amino acids. Germline CDR1 is ENHRY and CDR2 is SYGVKD. With 6 bases removed from V and 5 bases from J, the gap between germline ends came to 11 bases. The CDR3 here is CAIRTPEDNEQFF. As DNA, the CDR3 is TGTGCCATCAGGACCCCGGAGGACAATGAGCAGTTCTTC.

This clonotype was counted ten times or more. The chain combines TRBV4-1 with TRBJ2-1; 8 bases match TRBD2. Germline CDR1 and CDR2: MGHRA and YSYEKL. With V trimmed by 3 bases and J by 3 bases, 10 bases remained unmatched. The CDR3 consists of 17 residues. The chain's CDR3 is CASSHRFTSGGYNEQFF. The CDR3 bases are TGCGCCAGCAGCCATCGCTTTACTAGCGGTGGCTACAATGAGCAGTTCTTC.

This chain links TRBV7-6 with TRBJ2-3; D is uncertain. Germline V gives CDR1 SGHVS, CDR2 FNYEAQ. This CDR3 has 13 residues. V was cut by 6 bases and J by 4 bases, with 11 bases left in between. The CDR3 sequence: CASSAFTPDTQYF. The CDR3 region has the DNA TGTGCCAGCAGTGCATTTACGCCAGATACGCAGTATTTT.

In DNA form, the CDR3 reads TGTGCCAGCAGTCCCAATGGGTCCTTGGGGGGTGCCCGCAATGAGCAGTTCTTC. It translates to CASSPNGSLGGARNEQFF. V is TRBV6-1 and J is TRBJ2-1; a weak D match, TRBD2 (6 bases). Trimming took 5 bases from V and 6 from J, leaving 26 bases between them. Per the germline V gene, CDR1 is MNHNS and CDR2 is SASEGT. CDR3 length: 18 amino acids.

This clonotype was detected only a few times. V is TRBV4-1 and J is TRBJ2-7; the D is unclear. From germline, CDR1 is MGHRA and CDR2 YSYEKL. V was clipped by 5 bases and J by 5 bases, with 13 bases between them. CDR3 size: 13 residues. CDR3 in amino acids: CASSGKNQDEQYF. As DNA, the CDR3 is TGCGCCAGCAGCGGGAAGAATCAAGACGAGCAGTACTTC.

This clonotype was found many times. The CDR3 bases are TGTGCCGAGGGTAGCAGGAATGAGCAGTTCTTC. The encoded protein is CAEGSRNEQFF. The chain carries TRBV11-2 and TRBJ2-1; perhaps TRBD2 as D (5 bases). The CDR3 sequence is 11 residues long. Trimming removed 11 bases from V and 7 bases from J, with 12 bases in between. Germline V CDR1 and CDR2: SGHAT, FQNNGV.

This clonotype appeared many times. The chain combines TRBV12-3 or TRBV12-4 with TRBJ1-1, with D possibly matching TRBD1 (6 bases). V was pared by 2 bases and J by 1 base, with 20 bases between. This CDR3 has 18 residues. CDR3 in DNA: TGTGCCAGCAGTTTATTAGTTACCAGGGGACCCTCGAACACTGAAGCTTTCTTT. Translated, it gives CASSLLVTRGPSNTEAFF.

This clonotype occurred a few times. This chain links TRBV5-1 with TRBJ2-7, with 11 positions matching TRBD1. Losses at the gene ends were 3 bases for V and 5 bases for J; bases not matched to a gene: 7. This CDR3 is built from 15 residues. The V gene's germline CDR1 is SGHRS and CDR2 YFSETQ. CDR3 residues: CASSSGTGGLNEQYF. CDR3 coding DNA: TGCGCCAGCAGCTCCGGGACAGGGGGTCTTAACGAGCAGTACTTC.

This clonotype was seen many times. V is TRBV20-1 and J is TRBJ2-3, with D perhaps matching TRBD2 (6 bases). Trimming left V 3 bases short and J 4 bases short, with 17 bases between. The CDR3 length is 15 residues. From germline, CDR1 is DFQATT and CDR2 SNEGSKA (reference sequence). CDR3 amino acids: CSASGSVWDSDTQYF. Written as DNA, the CDR3 is TGCAGTGCTAGCGGGAGTGTATGGGATTCAGATACGCAGTATTTT.

In this sample, this clonotype turned up a few times. CDR3 DNA: TGTGCCAGCAGTCCCGGGACTAGCCCCTACAATGAGCAGTTCTTC. As protein: CASSPGTSPYNEQFF. The chain carries TRBV6-4 and TRBJ2-1; the match to TRBD2 covers 9 bases. The J segment lost 2 bases and the V segment lost 5 bases, leaving 4 bases of the junction unmatched. The CDR3 covers 15 residues. From germline, CDR1 is MRHNA and CDR2 SNTAGT.

This clonotype was found many times. The rearrangement links TRBV20-1 to TRBJ1-6, with TRBD1 as a possible D gene (6 bases). V shed 6 bases and J shed 8 bases, with 14 bases lying between them. The germline CDR1 and CDR2 sequences are DFQATT and SNEGSKA (reference sequence). The CDR3 loop spans 13 amino acids. DNA for the CDR3: TGCAGTGCCAGACTGGACAGCGATTCACCCCTCCACTTT. It translates to CSARLDSDSPLHF.

This clonotype was seen repeatedly, ten times or more. The chain joins TRBV9 to TRBJ2-1, with 8 bases fitting TRBD2. The trim removed 4 bases at V and 5 bases at J, leaving 8 bases unmatched. Germline CDR1 SGDLS, CDR2 YYNGEE. This CDR3 comprises 15 residues. CDR3 nucleotides: TGTGCCAGCAGCCCCAGCGGGAGTGTCGACAATGAGCAGTTCTTC. Its protein product is CASSPSGSVDNEQFF.

Worth noting for this clonotype: An end of the junction does not agree with germline; a read error may underlie this. This rearrangement joins TRBV4-2 to TRBJ2-3; D call uncertain. The CDR3 consists of 11 residues. Germline V CDR1 and CDR2: LGHNA, YNFKEQ. The CDR3 nucleotides read TGTGCCAGCAGGCAAGACGATACGCAGTATTTT. It translates to CASRQDDTQYF.

This clonotype was counted at least ten times. The V gene is TRBV5-1, the J gene TRBJ2-3; the match to TRBD1 covers 8 bases. Germline CDR1 reads SGHRS; CDR2 reads YFSETQ. V dropped 6 bases and J dropped 2; count of bases not matched to a gene: 8. CDR3 length: 15 residues. DNA of the CDR3: TGCGCCAGCAACCGACAGGGGAGCTTCACAGATACGCAGTATTTT. This gives the protein CASNRQGSFTDTQYF.

V is TRBV12-3 or TRBV12-4 and J is TRBJ2-1; TRBD2 matches 8 bases. Germline trimming cut 4 bases from V and 4 bases from J; bases unmatched to any gene: 9. The CDR3 sequence is 16 residues long. The CDR3 DNA sequence: TGTGCCAGCAGTTCACACGGGAGGGCCATTTACAATGAGCAGTTCTTC. Translating gives CASSSHGRAIYNEQFF.